Listed below are T cell receptor beta chains from one sample, sequenced in a study of shared clonotypes between healthy human individuals. Clones were read by immunoSEQ multiplex PCR, and TCRdb kept only the in-frame ones, dropping some. In the table there are about 1 million clones, around 78% of which are singletons. Sequenced input: memory CD4+ T cells from PBMCs. The receptors come from a man aged 18 to 35 in good health. Some clones in this sample may be carry-over from other donors' samples. CDR3s include the opening cysteine and the closing phenylalanine or tryptophan. The order of the fields is CDR3 length, V gene, D gene, clone size, J gene, CDR3 DNA, CDR3 protein. A D gene is named only where the DNA matches it firmly. The size entry is marked missing in some rows and otherwise reads once, few, many or a size class.

CDR3 length: 16
V gene: TRBV7-9
D gene: TRBD2
clone size: -
J gene: TRBJ2-3
CDR3 DNA: TGTGCCAGCAGCTTAGTTCGCGGGAGGGTATCAGATACGCAGTATTTT
CDR3 protein: CASSLVRGRVSDTQYF

CDR3 length: 13
V gene: TRBV5-4
D gene: -
clone size: few
J gene: TRBJ2-1
CDR3 DNA: TGTGCCAGCAGCTTGACTACTACCAATGAGCAGTTCTTC
CDR3 protein: CASSLTTTNEQFF

CDR3 length: 13
V gene: TRBV4-3
D gene: -
clone size: -
J gene: TRBJ2-3
CDR3 DNA: TGCGCCAGCAGCCACGGGCTCGGTGGTACGCAGTATTTT
CDR3 protein: CASSHGLGGTQYF

CDR3 length: 16
V gene: TRBV7-9
D gene: TRBD2
clone size: -
J gene: TRBJ2-1
CDR3 DNA: TGTGCCAGCAGCTTAAGAGGAACTAGCGGGTACAATGAGCAGTTCTTC
CDR3 protein: CASSLRGTSGYNEQFF

CDR3 length: 16
V gene: TRBV5-4
D gene: TRBD2
clone size: -
J gene: TRBJ2-1
CDR3 DNA: TGTGCCAGCAGCGCCCCGACTAGCGGGAGGAACAATGAGCAGTTCTTC
CDR3 protein: CASSAPTSGRNNEQFF

CDR3 length: 13
V gene: TRBV7-9
D gene: -
clone size: -
J gene: TRBJ1-4
CDR3 DNA: TGTGCCAGCAGCGCAGGGGAAGGTGAAAAACTGTTTTTT
CDR3 protein: CASSAGEGEKLFF

CDR3 length: 12
V gene: TRBV29-1
D gene: TRBD1
clone size: -
J gene: TRBJ2-5
CDR3 DNA: TGCAGCGTTGAAGAGACAGGGTGGACCCAGTACTTC
CDR3 protein: CSVEETGWTQYF

CDR3 length: 14
V gene: TRBV18
D gene: -
clone size: -
J gene: TRBJ2-7
CDR3 DNA: TGTGCCAGCTCACCATTAAGAAACTCCTACGAGCAGTACTTC
CDR3 protein: CASSPLRNSYEQYF

CDR3 length: 14
V gene: TRBV29-1
D gene: TRBD2
clone size: -
J gene: TRBJ2-7
CDR3 DNA: TGCAGCGTGGGGGGACTAGCGGGAGACTACGAGCAGTACTTC
CDR3 protein: CSVGGLAGDYEQYF

CDR3 length: 14
V gene: TRBV19
D gene: TRBD1
clone size: -
J gene: TRBJ1-5
CDR3 DNA: TGTGCCAGTAGTATTTCACAGGGGGTACAGCCCCAGCATTTT
CDR3 protein: CASSISQGVQPQHF

CDR3 length: 13
V gene: TRBV29-1
D gene: TRBD1
clone size: -
J gene: TRBJ1-1
CDR3 DNA: TGCAGCGGGGGACAGGGGAGGGACACTGAAGCTTTCTTT
CDR3 protein: CSGGQGRDTEAFF

CDR3 length: 11
V gene: TRBV20-1
D gene: -
clone size: many
J gene: TRBJ1-1
CDR3 DNA: TGCAGTGCTAGTTCCAGACAGCGAGCTTTCTTT
CDR3 protein: CSASSRQRAFF

CDR3 length: 16
V gene: TRBV5-1
D gene: TRBD2
clone size: -
J gene: TRBJ2-7
CDR3 DNA: TGCGCCAGCAGCCCGGGGGGGCTCGGGAGAGACTACGAGCAGTACTTC
CDR3 protein: CASSPGGLGRDYEQYF

CDR3 length: 15
V gene: TRBV15
D gene: TRBD2
clone size: -
J gene: TRBJ2-7
CDR3 DNA: TGTGCCACCAGCCTGACTAGCGGACCTCTTAATGAGCAGTACTTC
CDR3 protein: CATSLTSGPLNEQYF

CDR3 length: 16
V gene: TRBV29-1
D gene: -
clone size: -
J gene: TRBJ1-2
CDR3 DNA: TGCAGCGTTGAAGCACTCGGCGGGGGTGAGAGCTATGGCTACACCTTC
CDR3 protein: CSVEALGGGESYGYTF

CDR3 length: 13
V gene: TRBV5-1
D gene: -
clone size: -
J gene: TRBJ2-1
CDR3 DNA: TGCGCCAGCAGCTCCGAGGGGTACAATGAGCAGTTCTTC
CDR3 protein: CASSSEGYNEQFF

CDR3 length: 15
V gene: TRBV9
D gene: -
clone size: -
J gene: TRBJ1-2
CDR3 DNA: TGTGCCAGCAGCGTAGGGGCAGGGGAGGACTATGGCTACACCTTC
CDR3 protein: CASSVGAGEDYGYTF

CDR3 length: 16
V gene: TRBV5-1
D gene: -
clone size: -
J gene: TRBJ2-1
CDR3 DNA: TGCGCCAGCAGCTTGGCCCACGACATAACTAACAATGAGCAGTTCTTC
CDR3 protein: CASSLAHDITNNEQFF

CDR3 length: 19
V gene: TRBV5-5
D gene: TRBD2
clone size: -
J gene: TRBJ2-5
CDR3 DNA: TGTGCCAGCAGCTTGGCCGCCTTGGGTAGCGGGAGGAAGGGAGAGACCCAGTACTTC
CDR3 protein: CASSLAALGSGRKGETQYF

CDR3 length: 14
V gene: TRBV28
D gene: TRBD1
clone size: -
J gene: TRBJ2-7
CDR3 DNA: TGTGCCAGCAGTTTATGGGACAGGGGGCACGAGCAGTACTTC
CDR3 protein: CASSLWDRGHEQYF

CDR3 length: 18
V gene: TRBV5-1
D gene: TRBD2
clone size: few
J gene: TRBJ2-3
CDR3 DNA: TGCGCCAGCAGCTCGACCGGACTAGCGGGGGCTAGCACAGATACGCAGTATTTT
CDR3 protein: CASSSTGLAGASTDTQYF

CDR3 length: 14
V gene: TRBV4-1
D gene: TRBD1
clone size: -
J gene: TRBJ1-3
CDR3 DNA: TGCGCCAGCAGCCCCGGGACAGGAGGAAACACCATATATTTT
CDR3 protein: CASSPGTGGNTIYF

CDR3 length: 14
V gene: TRBV15
D gene: -
clone size: many
J gene: TRBJ1-2
CDR3 DNA: TGTGCCACCAGCAGAGATACAGGGAACTATGGCTACACCTTC
CDR3 protein: CATSRDTGNYGYTF

CDR3 length: 16
V gene: TRBV11-2
D gene: TRBD1
clone size: -
J gene: TRBJ2-6
CDR3 DNA: TGTGCCAGCAGCTTAGCAGGGGGCACAGGGGCCAACGTCCTGACTTTC
CDR3 protein: CASSLAGGTGANVLTF

CDR3 length: 12
V gene: TRBV2
D gene: -
clone size: few
J gene: TRBJ1-2
CDR3 DNA: TGTGCCAGCAGTACACAGGGTTATGGCTACACCTTC
CDR3 protein: CASSTQGYGYTF

CDR3 length: 13
V gene: TRBV2
D gene: -
clone size: -
J gene: TRBJ1-2
CDR3 DNA: TGTGCCAGCAGTAGGGACCCCGGCTGGGGCTACACCTTC
CDR3 protein: CASSRDPGWGYTF

CDR3 length: 16
V gene: TRBV28
D gene: TRBD1
clone size: -
J gene: TRBJ2-1
CDR3 DNA: TGTGCCAGCAGTCGGACAGGGGCCCAAACGGGTAATGAGCAGTTCTTC
CDR3 protein: CASSRTGAQTGNEQFF

CDR3 length: 15
V gene: TRBV29-1
D gene: -
clone size: -
J gene: TRBJ2-1
CDR3 DNA: TGCAGCGTTGCACTAATGACAGGCGCCTACAATGAGCAGTTCTTC
CDR3 protein: CSVALMTGAYNEQFF

CDR3 length: 15
V gene: TRBV5-1
D gene: -
clone size: -
J gene: TRBJ2-1
CDR3 DNA: TGCGCCAGCAGCCCAGGACAGACGTCTTACAATGAGCAGTTCTTC
CDR3 protein: CASSPGQTSYNEQFF